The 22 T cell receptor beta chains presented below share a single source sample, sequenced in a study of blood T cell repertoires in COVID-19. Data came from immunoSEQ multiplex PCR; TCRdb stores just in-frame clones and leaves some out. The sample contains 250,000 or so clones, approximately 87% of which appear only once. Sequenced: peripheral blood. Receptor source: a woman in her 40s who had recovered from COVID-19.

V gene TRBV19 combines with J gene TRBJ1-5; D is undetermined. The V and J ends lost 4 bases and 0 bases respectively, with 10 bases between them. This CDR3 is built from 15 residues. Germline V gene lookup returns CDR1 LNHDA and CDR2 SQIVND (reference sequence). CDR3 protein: CASSNNGNSNQPQHF. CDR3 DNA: TGTGCCAGTAGTAATAACGGTAATAGCAATCAGCCCCAGCATTTT.

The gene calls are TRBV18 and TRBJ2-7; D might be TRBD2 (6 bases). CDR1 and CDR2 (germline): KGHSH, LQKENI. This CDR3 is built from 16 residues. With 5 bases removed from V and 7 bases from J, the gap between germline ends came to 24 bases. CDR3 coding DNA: TGTGCCAGCTCAGTGACCCAAACAGTACCCGCGGGAGAGCAGTACTTC. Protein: CASSVTQTVPAGEQYF. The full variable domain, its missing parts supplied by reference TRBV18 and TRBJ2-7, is NAGVMQNPRHLVRRRGQEARLRCSPMKGHSHVYWYRQLPEEGLKFMVYLQKENIIDESGMPKERFSAEFPKEGPSILRIQQVVRGDSAAYFCASSVTQTVPAGEQYFGPGTRLTVT.

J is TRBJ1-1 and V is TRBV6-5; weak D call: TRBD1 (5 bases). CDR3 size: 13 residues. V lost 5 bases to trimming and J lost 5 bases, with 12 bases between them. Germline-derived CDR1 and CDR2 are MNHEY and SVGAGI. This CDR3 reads CASSLQQGTEAFF. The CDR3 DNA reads TGTGCCAGCAGTCTACAGCAGGGAACTGAAGCTTTCTTT.

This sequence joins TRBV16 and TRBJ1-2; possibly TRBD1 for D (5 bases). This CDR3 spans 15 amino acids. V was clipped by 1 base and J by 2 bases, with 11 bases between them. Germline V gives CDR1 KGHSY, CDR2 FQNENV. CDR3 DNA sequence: TGTGCCAGCAGCCAATATACAGGCACCAACTATGGCTACACCTTC. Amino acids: CASSQYTGTNYGYTF. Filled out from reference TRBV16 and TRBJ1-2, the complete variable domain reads GEEVAQTPKHLVRGEGQKAKLYCAPIKGHSYVFWYQQVLKNEFKFLISFQNENVFDETGMPKERFSAKCLPNSPCSLEIQATKLEDSAVYFCASSQYTGTNYGYTFGSGTRLTVV.

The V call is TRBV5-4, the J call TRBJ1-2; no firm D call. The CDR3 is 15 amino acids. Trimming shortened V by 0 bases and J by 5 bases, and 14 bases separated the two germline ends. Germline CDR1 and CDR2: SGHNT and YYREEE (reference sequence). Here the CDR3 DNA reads TGTGCCAGCAGCTTGGCCGTCGGACTTCGTTATGGCTACACCTTC. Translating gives CASSLAVGLRYGYTF.

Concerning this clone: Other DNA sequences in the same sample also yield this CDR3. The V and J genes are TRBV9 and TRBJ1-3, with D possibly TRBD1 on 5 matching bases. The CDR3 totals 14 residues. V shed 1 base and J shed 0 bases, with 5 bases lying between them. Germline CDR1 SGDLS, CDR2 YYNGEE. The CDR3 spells CASSVQGSGNTIYF. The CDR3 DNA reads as TGTGCCAGCAGCGTACAGGGCTCTGGAAACACCATATATTTT.

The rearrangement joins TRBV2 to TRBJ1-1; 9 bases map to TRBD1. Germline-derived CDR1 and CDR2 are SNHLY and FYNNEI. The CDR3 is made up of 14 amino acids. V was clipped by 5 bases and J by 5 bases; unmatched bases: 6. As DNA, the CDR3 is TGTGCCAGCAGTATCGAGACAGGGGGGACTGAAGCTTTCTTT. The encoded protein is CASSIETGGTEAFF.

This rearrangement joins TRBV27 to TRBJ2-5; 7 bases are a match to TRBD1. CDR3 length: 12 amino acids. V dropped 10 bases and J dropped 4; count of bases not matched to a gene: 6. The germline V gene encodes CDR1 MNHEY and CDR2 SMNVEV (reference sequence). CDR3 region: CATKNRGETQYF. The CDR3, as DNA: TGTGCCACTAAAAACAGGGGAGAGACCCAGTACTTC.

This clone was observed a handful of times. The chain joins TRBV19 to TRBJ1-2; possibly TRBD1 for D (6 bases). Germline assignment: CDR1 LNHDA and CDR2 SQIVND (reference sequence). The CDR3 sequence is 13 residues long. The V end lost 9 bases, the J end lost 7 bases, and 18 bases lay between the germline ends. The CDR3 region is CASLQGQGTGYTF. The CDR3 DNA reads TGTGCCAGCCTCCAGGGGCAGGGGACTGGCTACACCTTC.

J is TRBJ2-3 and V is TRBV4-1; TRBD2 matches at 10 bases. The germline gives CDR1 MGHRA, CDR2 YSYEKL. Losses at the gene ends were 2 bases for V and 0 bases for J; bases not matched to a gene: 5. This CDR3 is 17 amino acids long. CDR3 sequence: CASSQFRTSGSTDTQYF. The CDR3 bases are TGCGCCAGCAGCCAATTCAGGACTAGCGGTAGCACAGATACGCAGTATTTT.

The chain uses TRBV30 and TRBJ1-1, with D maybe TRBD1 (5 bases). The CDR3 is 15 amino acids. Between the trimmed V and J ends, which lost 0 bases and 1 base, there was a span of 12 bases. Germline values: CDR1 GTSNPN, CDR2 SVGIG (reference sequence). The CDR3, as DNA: TGTGCCTGGAGTGTGGGAGGGGTTGGGAACACTGAAGCTTTCTTT. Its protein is CAWSVGGVGNTEAFF.

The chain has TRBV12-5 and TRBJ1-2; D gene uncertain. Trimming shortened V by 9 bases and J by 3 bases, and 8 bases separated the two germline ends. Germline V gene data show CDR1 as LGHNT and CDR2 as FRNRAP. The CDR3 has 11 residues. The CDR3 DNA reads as TGTGCTAGCGGGAGGGACTATGGCTACACCTTC. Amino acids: CASGRDYGYTF.

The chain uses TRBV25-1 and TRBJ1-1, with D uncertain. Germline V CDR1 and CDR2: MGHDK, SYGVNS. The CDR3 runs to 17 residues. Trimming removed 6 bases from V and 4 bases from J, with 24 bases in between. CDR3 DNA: TGTGCCAGCAGCAACCTCGGCCACAACTCCCCAGGCACTGAAGCTTTCTTT. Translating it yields CASSNLGHNSPGTEAFF.

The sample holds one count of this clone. The CDR3 sequence is CASSVEGLRGYTF. The CDR3 DNA reads as TGTGCCAGCAGCGTAGAGGGGTTAAGAGGCTACACCTTC. This chain uses TRBV9 with TRBJ1-2, with a tentative D call TRBD1 (5 bases). Germline CDR1 is SGDLS and CDR2 is YYNGEE. The CDR3 is made up of 13 amino acids. V lost 0 bases, J lost 8 bases, and 11 bases lay in between.

The CDR3 DNA reads TGTGCCAGCAGCCAAGCCGAACGGTCCCGTTATGGCTACACCTTC. Translated: CASSQAERSRYGYTF. The rearrangement joins TRBV3-1 (or the pseudogene TRBV3-2) to TRBJ1-2; D is undetermined. CDR1 is LGHDT and CDR2 is YNNKEL in the germline V gene (reference sequence). Trimming stripped 1 base from V and 5 bases from J, with 14 bases between. The CDR3 runs 15 residues.

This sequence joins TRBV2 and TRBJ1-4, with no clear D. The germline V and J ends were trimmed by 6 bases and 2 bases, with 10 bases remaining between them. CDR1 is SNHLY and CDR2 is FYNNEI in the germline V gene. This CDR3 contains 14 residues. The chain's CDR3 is CASSATYTNEKLFF. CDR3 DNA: TGTGCCAGCAGCGCCACCTATACTAATGAAAAACTGTTTTTT.

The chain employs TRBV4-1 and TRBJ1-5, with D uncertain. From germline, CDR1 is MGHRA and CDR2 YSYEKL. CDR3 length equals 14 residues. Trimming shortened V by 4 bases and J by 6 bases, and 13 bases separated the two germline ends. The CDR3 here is CASSRGRSGQPQHF. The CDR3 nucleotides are TGCGCCAGCAGCCGCGGAAGGAGTGGTCAGCCCCAGCATTTT.

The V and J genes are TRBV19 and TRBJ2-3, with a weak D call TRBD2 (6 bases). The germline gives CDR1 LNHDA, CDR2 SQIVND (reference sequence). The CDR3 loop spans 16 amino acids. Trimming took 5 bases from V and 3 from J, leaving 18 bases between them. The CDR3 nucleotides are TGTGCCAGTAGTCCCCGGGACTCCGGGGATACAGATACGCAGTATTTT. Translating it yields CASSPRDSGDTDTQYF.

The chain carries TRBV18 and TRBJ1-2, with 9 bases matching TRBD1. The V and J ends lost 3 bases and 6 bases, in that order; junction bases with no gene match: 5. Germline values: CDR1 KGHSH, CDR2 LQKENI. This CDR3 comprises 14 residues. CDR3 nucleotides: TGTGCCAGCTCACCCGGGACAGGGCGCCATGGCTACACCTTC. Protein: CASSPGTGRHGYTF.

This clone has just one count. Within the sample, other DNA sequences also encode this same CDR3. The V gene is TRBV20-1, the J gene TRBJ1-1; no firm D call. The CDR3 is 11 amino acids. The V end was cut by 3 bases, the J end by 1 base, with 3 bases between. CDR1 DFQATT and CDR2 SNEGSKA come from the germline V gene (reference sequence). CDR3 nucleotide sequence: TGCAGTGCTAGCGGGAACACTGAAGCTTTCTTT. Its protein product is CSASGNTEAFF.

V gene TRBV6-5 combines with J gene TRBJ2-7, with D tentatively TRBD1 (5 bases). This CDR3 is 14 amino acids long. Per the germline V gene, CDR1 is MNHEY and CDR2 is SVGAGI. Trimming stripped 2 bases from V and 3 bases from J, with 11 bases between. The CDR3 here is CASSYDREDYEQYF. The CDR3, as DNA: TGTGCCAGCAGTTACGACAGAGAAGACTACGAGCAGTACTTC.

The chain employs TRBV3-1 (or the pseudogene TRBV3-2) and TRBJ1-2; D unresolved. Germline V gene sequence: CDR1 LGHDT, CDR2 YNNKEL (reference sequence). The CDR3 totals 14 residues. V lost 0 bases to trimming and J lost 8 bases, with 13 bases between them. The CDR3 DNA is TGTGCCAGCAGCCAAGATATACGGTCTCGAGGCTACACCTTC. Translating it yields CASSQDIRSRGYTF.